This T cell receptor (beta chain) was retrieved from a study of T-cell memory formation after mild COVID-19 (dated by TCRdb to about 2021). With regard to the full study: Most TCR sequence clusters were specific to one of the two donors. T-cell clones expanding and contracting after mild COVID-19 in two donors were tracked by longitudinal TCRalpha and TCRbeta repertoire sequencing. Two young, previously healthy adult volunteers, one female and one male, were included in the cohort. Findings and caveats that apply to the study as a whole: The second-wave clones that peaked on day 37 were not confirmed to be SARS-CoV-2 specific. The detection of some responding clones in pre-infection memory suggests that pre-existing cross-reactive memory T cells joined the SARS-CoV-2 response. Contracting CD4+ clones appeared mostly in the CM and EM memory subsets, whereas CD8+ clones were enriched in EMRA. Only a couple of mild cases were covered in the study, and larger cohorts including severe cases with pre-infection samples were considered necessary. Clones that contracted from day 15 to 85 showed balanced CD4/CD8 phenotypes, whereas a second wave of clones that expanded from day 15 to 37 leaned towards CD4+.

Ficoll-Paque density gradient centrifugation was used to isolate PBMCs. Sequencer: Illumina NovaSeq 6000. TCRalpha and TCRbeta cDNA libraries were built by 5'RACE with constant-segment primers, adding sample barcodes and unique molecular identifiers. Trizol reagent was used to extract RNA from every sample. Amplification of the libraries took two PCR steps, and the second step added a second sample barcode plus Illumina TruSeq adapters. Sequencing of the libraries was done on an Illumina NovaSeq, producing 2 x 150 bp paired-end reads. The original methods were these. The reads were demultiplexed and collapsed into UMI-guided consensus sequences using migec v1.2.7. Using mixcr v2.1.11, the UMI consensuses were aligned to TRA and TRB V and J templates and assembled into clonotypes. A clonotype was counted as expanded or contracted only when both edgeR and NoisET called the clonotype significant, with the noise models trained on biological replicates. edgeR calls used a false discovery rate-adjusted p below 0.01 and a log2 fold-change threshold of 1. PCA with hierarchical clustering of max-normalized trajectories of the 1000 most abundant clonotypes was used as exploratory dynamics analysis. Separately sequenced CD4+ and CD8+ repertoires were used to assign the CD4 or CD8 phenotype of responding clones. TCRdb trimmed the raw reads at Q25, called clones with MiXCR and kept productive beta chains. A single entry per CDR3 protein holds the most common genes and DNA from its merged rows. TCRdb's processing, not the authors' own work, is the source of the V and J calls. This sample gives roughly 150,000 distinct CDR3 sequences in total; roughly 13% of them show up just once. The ten largest clones capture 3% to 4% of the sample.

This clonotype was recorded a few times. Which antigen it targets is not known. Base qualities were left out, and no much larger clone turns up one base away. The receptor's source is a man aged 18-30 years who had mild COVID-19 (a few samples of this study predate the infection). The sample titles of this study are shuffled in the database, so cell type and time point are left out; the donor was told from shared clones. The sequencing sample was made of PBMCs or a T cell subset sorted from them (not recorded which).

The DNA sequence is TGTGCCAGCAGCCAGGGAGGGAACACTGAAGCTTTCTTT. Translated, this gives CASSQGGNTEAFF. The chain is encoded by TRBV3-1 joined to TRBJ1-1, with the D gene not clear enough to name. V is cut by 3 bases and J by 1 base, and the space between the germline ends is 6 bases. The germline V gene (reference sequence) supplies CDR1 LGHDT and CDR2 YNNKEL. The CDR3 goes from the cysteine to the phenylalanine over 13 residues. Of all the DNA, just the CDR3 is kept, 39 bases in frame from base 1.